Listed here are 23 T cell receptor beta chains from one sample, sequenced in a study of T cells in localized non-small cell lung cancer. Repertoires were generated with immunoSEQ multiplex PCR, while TCRdb's copy carries only in-frame clones and drops some. The table has 23,000 or so clones, about 86% seen once. Material: peripheral blood, obtained before any cancer treatment. These receptors all stem from a woman aged 40-69 years with stage I lung adenocarcinoma.

This clone has only one observation. Relative to the germline gene, one junction end is altered; a read error may explain this. For the CDR3, the DNA is TGTGCCAGCACCTTATTATCTAGCGGGGGTACCAATGAGCAGTTCTTC. It yields the protein CASTLLSSGGTNEQFF. The chain employs TRBV7-9 and TRBJ2-1, with 10 bases lining up with TRBD2. Germline V gives CDR1 SEHNR, CDR2 FQNEAQ (reference sequence). The CDR3 length is 16 residues.

This clone has a handful of counts. The chain uses TRBV30 and TRBJ1-4; TRBD1 might be the D (5 bases). The CDR3 runs to 14 residues. V was pared by 3 bases and J by 7 bases, with 15 bases between. Germline V CDR1 and CDR2: GTSNPN, SVGIG (reference sequence). CDR3 sequence (DNA): TGTGCCTGGAGATGGACATCATTATCTGAAAAACTGTTTTTT. Translated: CAWRWTSLSEKLFF.

The rearrangement joins TRBV19 to TRBJ2-1, with D perhaps matching TRBD2 (6 bases). Per germline, CDR1 LNHDA and CDR2 SQIVND (reference sequence). The V end was cut by 8 bases, the J end by 2 bases, with 13 bases between. CDR3 size: 14 residues. The CDR3 DNA is TGTGCCAGTGCGTCCGGGAGACCCTACAATGAGCAGTTCTTC. As protein: CASASGRPYNEQFF.

The V call is TRBV27, the J call TRBJ2-7; 8 bases align to TRBD1. Germline loops: CDR1 MNHEY, CDR2 SMNVEV (reference sequence). Trimming at V came to 3 bases and at J to 6 bases, leaving 4 bases not matched to a gene. This CDR3 is built from 13 residues. CDR3: CASSLQGAFEQYF. DNA for the CDR3: TGTGCCAGCAGTTTGCAGGGGGCCTTCGAGCAGTACTTC.

The chain uses TRBV19 and TRBJ1-2, with 11 bases identical to TRBD1. V shed 6 bases, J shed 2 bases, and the junction held 2 bases outside the gene matches. CDR3 size: 14 residues. Germline lookup yields CDR1 LNHDA and CDR2 SQIVND (reference sequence). The CDR3 bases are TGTGCCAGTAGCCGGACAGGGGGCAACTATGGCTACACCTTC. It specifies CASSRTGGNYGYTF.

This sequence joins TRBV19 and TRBJ1-3; D perhaps matches TRBD1 (6 bases). The CDR3 has 17 amino acids. The V end was cut by 4 bases, the J end by 4 bases, with 20 bases between. From germline, CDR1 is LNHDA and CDR2 SQIVND (reference sequence). In DNA form, the CDR3 reads TGTGCCAGTAGTACAACCACCCCAGGGGCCGGGGGAAACACCATATATTTT. Protein: CASSTTTPGAGGNTIYF. Based on the CDR3 plus reference TRBV19 and TRBJ1-3, the full variable domain is DGGITQSPKYLFRKEGQNVTLSCEQNLNHDAMYWYRQDPGQGLRLIYYSQIVNDFQKGDIAEGYSVSREKKESFPLTVTSAQKNPTAFYLCASSTTTPGAGGNTIYFGEGSWLTVV.

This clone was seen a handful of times. V and J are TRBV29-1 and TRBJ2-7; D not resolved. Trimming removed 5 bases at V and 5 bases at J, with 7 bases between. CDR3 size: 10 residues. Germline CDR1 and CDR2: SQVTM and ANQGSEA. The CDR3 coding sequence is TGCAGCGTTTTATCCGACGAGCAGTACTTC. Protein: CSVLSDEQYF.

The chain combines TRBV9 with TRBJ2-5; TRBD2 matches at 7 bases. The CDR3 contains 14 residues. Trimming removed 0 bases from V and 4 bases from J; junction bases left unmatched: 3. Germline loops: CDR1 SGDLS, CDR2 YYNGEE. The CDR3 DNA sequence: TGTGCCAGCAGCGTAGTGGGCGGGGGAGAGACCCAGTACTTC. Its protein product is CASSVVGGGETQYF.

Comment on this clone: The sample holds other DNA sequences that translate to the same CDR3. The rearrangement links TRBV18 to TRBJ2-5; D gene uncertain. The germline V gene has CDR1 KGHSH and CDR2 LQKENI. CDR3 length: 11 amino acids. V lost 2 bases and J lost 5, with 3 bases in between. The CDR3 DNA follows: TGTGCCAGCTCACCAGGGGAGACCCAGTACTTC. Translating it yields CASSPGETQYF.

The chain recombines TRBV7-3 with TRBJ2-3; D remains unclear. This CDR3 is built from 14 residues. CDR1 and CDR2 (germline): SGHTA, FQGTGA. V was pared by 2 bases and J by 5 bases, with 11 bases between. The chain's CDR3 is CASSLATRRDTQYF. The CDR3 nucleotides read TGTGCCAGCAGCTTAGCGACCCGGAGAGATACGCAGTATTTT. The variable domain in full, completed from reference TRBV7-3 and TRBJ2-3, reads GAGVSQTPSNKVTEKGKYVELRCDPISGHTALYWYRQSLGQGPEFLIYFQGTGAADDSGLPNDRFFAVRPEGSVSTLKIQRTERGDSAVYLCASSLATRRDTQYFGPGTRLTVL.

This chain uses TRBV9 with TRBJ2-6, with D possibly TRBD2 on 6 matching bases. CDR3 size: 16 residues. CDR1 is SGDLS and CDR2 is YYNGEE in the germline V gene. Deletions cut 2 bases from V and 0 bases from J, with 9 bases between. The CDR3 reads CASSVGRSSGANVLTF. The CDR3 DNA reads TGTGCCAGCAGCGTGGGGAGGAGCTCTGGGGCCAACGTCCTGACTTTC. Based on the CDR3 plus reference TRBV9 and TRBJ2-6, the full variable domain is DSGVTQTPKHLITATGQRVTLRCSPRSGDLSVYWYQQSLDQGLQFLIQYYNGEERAKGNILERFSAQQFPDLHSELNLSSLELGDSALYFCASSVGRSSGANVLTFGAGSRLTVL.

The chain links TRBV7-2 to TRBJ2-5; TRBD2 matches 15 bases. The CDR3 consists of 17 residues. Germline trimming cut 5 bases from V and 5 bases from J; bases unmatched to any gene: 9. The germline V gene has CDR1 SGHTA and CDR2 FQGNSA. The CDR3 reads CASSDGLAGGLSETQYF. The DNA for the CDR3 is TGTGCCAGCAGCGACGGACTAGCGGGGGGGCTTAGTGAGACCCAGTACTTC.

This chain uses TRBV6-5 with TRBJ2-7, with D possibly matching TRBD1 (5 bases). The CDR3 length is 12 residues. Germline CDR1 and CDR2: MNHEY and SVGAGI. V lost 6 bases, J lost 2 bases, and 8 bases lay in between. The CDR3 sequence is CASRKDTYEQYF. The CDR3 bases are TGTGCCAGCAGGAAGGACACCTACGAGCAGTACTTC.

This chain joins TRBV28 and TRBJ1-3; a possible D gene is TRBD1 (5 bases). The ends were cut back, 5 bases at V and 5 bases at J, with 16 bases in the middle. Germline V gene data show CDR1 as MDHEN and CDR2 as SYDVKM. This CDR3 is 15 amino acids long. In DNA, the CDR3 is TGTGCCAGCAGTATTCAGGGAAGTCGGAGAAACACCATATATTTT. Translating it yields CASSIQGSRRNTIYF.

This clone was seen a handful of times. The rearrangement links TRBV7-2 to TRBJ2-7; TRBD1 might be the D (6 bases). The CDR3 has 11 amino acids. CDR1 and CDR2 (germline): SGHTA, FQGNSA. V lost 5 bases, J lost 6 bases, and 8 bases lay in between. CDR3 nucleotides: TGTGCCAGCAGCGAGGGGGTCGAGCAGTACTTC. Translating gives CASSEGVEQYF.

This chain uses TRBV9 with TRBJ2-5; the D is unclear. The V gene's germline CDR1 is SGDLS and CDR2 YYNGEE. The CDR3 runs 14 residues. V was clipped by 4 bases and J by 0 bases, with 10 bases between them. The CDR3 sequence is CASSTKEYQETQYF. The CDR3 coding sequence is TGTGCCAGCAGCACCAAGGAGTACCAAGAGACCCAGTACTTC.

Details on this clone: One junction end does not reproduce the germline sequence, and a read error may be involved. The chain links TRBV29-1 to TRBJ1-2; no definite D call. This CDR3 region has 11 residues. Germline V gene data show CDR1 as SQVTM and CDR2 as ANQGSEA. Here the CDR3 reads CGVEEGNGYTF. CDR3 nucleotide sequence: TGCGGCGTTGAAGAGGGAAATGGCTACACCTTC. The full variable domain, completed using reference TRBV29-1 and TRBJ1-2, is SAVISQKPSRDICQRGTSLTIQCQVDSQVTMMFWYRQQPGQSLTLIATANQGSEATYESGFVIDKFPISRPNLTFSTLTVSNMSPEDSSIYLCGVEEGNGYTFGSGTRLTVV.

The chain links TRBV7-8 to TRBJ2-7; D gene ambiguous. The V end was cut by 1 base, the J end by 2 bases, with 9 bases between. The CDR3 consists of 14 residues. CDR1 and CDR2 (germline): SGHVS, FQNEAQ. CDR3 amino acids: CASSLGPVPYEQYF. CDR3 nucleotide sequence: TGTGCCAGCAGCTTAGGGCCAGTACCCTACGAGCAGTACTTC.

This rearrangement joins TRBV7-2 to TRBJ1-6; TRBD1 aligns across 8 bases. The ends lost 5 bases at V and 7 bases at J; junction bases unmatched: 4. This CDR3 is built from 14 residues. Per the germline V gene, CDR1 is SGHTA and CDR2 is FQGNSA. CDR3 bases: TGTGCCAGCAGCAATGGACAGGGAAATTCACCCCTCCACTTT. It is translated as CASSNGQGNSPLHF.

The rearrangement uses TRBV6-6 and TRBJ1-3, with D hard to call. The CDR3 is made up of 11 amino acids. The V end was cut by 6 bases, the J end by 2 bases, with 2 bases between. Germline V gives CDR1 MNHNY, CDR2 SVGAGI (reference sequence). The CDR3 loop is CASSTGNTIYF. The CDR3, as DNA: TGTGCCAGCAGCACTGGAAACACCATATATTTT.

The chain couples TRBV7-2 to TRBJ1-5; 7 bases fit TRBD1. Germline CDR1 and CDR2: SGHTA and FQGNSA. The CDR3 covers 16 residues. With V trimmed by 1 base and J by 7 bases, 10 bases remained unmatched. The CDR3 DNA is TGTGCCAGCAGCTTAGGTTTCAGGGGGACGGGGCAGCCCCAGCATTTT. As protein: CASSLGFRGTGQPQHF.

The genes are TRBV28 and TRBJ1-2; perhaps TRBD1 as D (5 bases). CDR3 size: 16 residues. Germline CDR1 reads MDHEN; CDR2 reads SYDVKM. The ends were cut back, 0 bases at V and 6 bases at J, with 17 bases in the middle. CDR3 nucleotides: TGTGCCAGCAGTTTATGGACAGACTTCAGAGACCATGGCTACACCTTC. Amino acid sequence: CASSLWTDFRDHGYTF.

The chain uses TRBV10-3 and TRBJ1-2; TRBD1 aligns across 7 bases. The CDR3 extends over 15 amino acids. With 0 bases clipped from V and 3 bases from J, the junction kept 4 bases outside the gene matches. Germline CDR1 reads ENHRY; CDR2 reads SYGVKD. CDR3: CAISESTGFDYGYTF. The DNA for the CDR3 is TGTGCCATCAGTGAGTCGACAGGGTTTGACTATGGCTACACCTTC.